This T cell receptor (beta chain) came from a study of T-cell reconstitution after alpha-beta-depleted transplantation in children. This clonotype was seen a few times. As it was prepared, the TCRbeta library received unique molecular identifiers. TCRdb reanalysed the PCR reads using MiXCR and keeps one entry per CDR3 protein. The top ten hold around 2.4% of the sample, which has over 300,000 distinct CDR3 sequences, around a tenth seen once. Germline V lookup: CDR1 MNHNS, CDR2 SASEGT. V shed 6 bases and J shed 5 bases, with 13 bases lying between them. The CDR3 spans 14 residues. The V gene is TRBV6-1, the J gene TRBJ1-4; D is perhaps TRBD1 (6 bases). Sequenced material: PBMCs from the stem cell graft donor, taken from the stem cell graft. The source of this sequence is a human donor who donated a stem cell graft to a child with acute lymphoblastic leukemia. The CDR3 here is CASSTGQKNEKLFF. DNA of the CDR3: TGTGCCAGCAGCACTGGACAGAAGAATGAAAAACTGTTTTTT.